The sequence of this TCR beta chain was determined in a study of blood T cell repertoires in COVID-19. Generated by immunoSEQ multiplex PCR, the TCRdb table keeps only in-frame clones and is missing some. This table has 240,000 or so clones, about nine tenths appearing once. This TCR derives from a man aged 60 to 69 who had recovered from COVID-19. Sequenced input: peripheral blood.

The CDR3 region is CASSEGTGHQPQHF. The CDR3 nucleotides read TGTGCCAGCAGCGAGGGGACAGGGCATCAGCCCCAGCATTTT. J is TRBJ1-5 and V is TRBV9; 9 bases align to TRBD1. CDR1 and CDR2 from the germline V gene are SGDLS and YYNGEE. V lost 3 bases to trimming and J lost 5 bases; unmatched junction nucleotides: 3. CDR3 length: 14 residues.